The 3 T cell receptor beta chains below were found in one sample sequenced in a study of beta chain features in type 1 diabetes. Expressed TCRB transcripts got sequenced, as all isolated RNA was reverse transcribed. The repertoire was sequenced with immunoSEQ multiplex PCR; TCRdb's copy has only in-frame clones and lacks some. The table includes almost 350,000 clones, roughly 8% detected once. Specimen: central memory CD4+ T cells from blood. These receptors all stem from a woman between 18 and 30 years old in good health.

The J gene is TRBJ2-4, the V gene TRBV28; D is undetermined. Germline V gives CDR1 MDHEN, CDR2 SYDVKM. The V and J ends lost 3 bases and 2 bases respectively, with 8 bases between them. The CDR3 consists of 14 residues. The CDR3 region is CASSFQASKNIQYF. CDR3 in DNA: TGTGCCAGCAGTTTCCAGGCGTCCAAAAACATTCAGTACTTC.

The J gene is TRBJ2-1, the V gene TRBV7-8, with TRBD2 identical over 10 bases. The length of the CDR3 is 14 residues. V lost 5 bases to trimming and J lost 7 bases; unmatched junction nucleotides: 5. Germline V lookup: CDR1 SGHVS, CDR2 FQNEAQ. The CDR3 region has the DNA TGTGCCAGCAGCCCAACTAGCGGGATAAATGAGCAGTTCTTC. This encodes CASSPTSGINEQFF.

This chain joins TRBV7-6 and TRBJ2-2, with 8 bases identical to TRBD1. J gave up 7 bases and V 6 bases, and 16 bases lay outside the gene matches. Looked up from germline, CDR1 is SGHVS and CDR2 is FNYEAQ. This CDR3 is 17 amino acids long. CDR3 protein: CASSREHGTGRGGELFF. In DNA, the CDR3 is TGTGCCAGCAGTCGGGAACATGGGACAGGCCGGGGCGGGGAGCTGTTTTTT.